The clone carrying this T cell receptor (beta chain) was seen a single time. Authors' methods: For nucleated cells, counts were estimated from reference gene primer amplification. The data were produced by immunoSEQ multiplex PCR, yet TCRdb's version contains in-frame clones alone and is incomplete. The V and J calls and clone size are taken from that table; D and trimming were inferred from the DNA. The repertoire holds about 75,000 clones, with roughly 78% as singletons. Germline V lookup: CDR1 LNHDA, CDR2 SQIVND (reference sequence). V was pared by 7 bases and J by 6 bases, with 16 bases between. This CDR3 region has 14 residues. This sample was included in a study of blood T cell repertoires in COVID-19. Study background: The study drew acute and convalescent COVID-19 samples from the United States, Italy and Spain. PBMCs, B-cell-depleted T cells, or T cells provided the cDNA or gDNA that made up the material.

The gene calls are TRBV19 and TRBJ2-1; D gene uncertain. This receptor was identified in an elderly woman with active or convalescent COVID-19. The sample taken for sequencing was peripheral blood. CDR3 loop: CASTRVYASNEQFF. In DNA form, the CDR3 reads TGTGCCAGTACCCGAGTATACGCTAGCAATGAGCAGTTCTTC.